Below are 22 T cell receptor beta chains sequenced from a single sample in a study of blood T cell repertoires in COVID-19. Sequencing was performed with immunoSEQ multiplex PCR; in TCRdb, only in-frame clones are kept and a portion is missing. The table includes about 50,000 clones, more than 85% detected once. The sequenced material came from peripheral blood. The receptors originated from a woman older than 75 with acute or convalescent COVID-19.

In nucleotides, the CDR3 is TGTGCCAGCAGTGACATGATAGCGGTCGGCCGGGGTAGAGAGACCCAGTACTTC. It yields the protein CASSDMIAVGRGRETQYF. The rearrangement uses TRBV6-4 and TRBJ2-5; weak D call: TRBD2 (6 bases). The CDR3 length is 18 residues. Germline lookup yields CDR1 MRHNA and CDR2 SNTAGT. V lost 2 bases and J 4 bases, leaving 23 bases between the germline ends.

In DNA, the CDR3 is TGTGCCAGCAGCCAGAAGACTAGCGGGAGTTGGCGAGACACCGGGGAGCTGTTTTTT. Its translation is CASSQKTSGSWRDTGELFF. The chain links TRBV7-8 to TRBJ2-2, with TRBD2 matching over 12 bases. Germline V gene lookup returns CDR1 SGHVS and CDR2 FQNEAQ. The V gene end was trimmed by 5 bases and the J gene end by 3 bases; junction bases not matched to a gene: 13. The CDR3 loop spans 19 amino acids.

The chain has TRBV9 and TRBJ1-2, with 10 bases matching TRBD1. This CDR3 is built from 14 residues. V lost 5 bases to trimming and J lost 3 bases; unmatched junction nucleotides: 4. Germline CDR1 and CDR2: SGDLS and YYNGEE. The CDR3 DNA is TGTGCCAGCAGGTCCGGGACAGGGGACTATGGCTACACCTTC. Translating gives CASRSGTGDYGYTF. Looking up the rest from reference TRBV9 and TRBJ1-2 gives the full variable domain: DSGVTQTPKHLITATGQRVTLRCSPRSGDLSVYWYQQSLDQGLQFLIQYYNGEERAKGNILERFSAQQFPDLHSELNLSSLELGDSALYFCASRSGTGDYGYTFGSGTRLTVV.

The chain combines TRBV18 with TRBJ1-5, with a tentative D call TRBD1 (6 bases). The ends were cut back, 6 bases at V and 2 bases at J, with 17 bases in the middle. The V gene's germline CDR1 is KGHSH and CDR2 LQKENI. The CDR3 is 16 residues long. As DNA, the CDR3 is TGTGCCAGCTCGGCTGGGGGGGCGCCTGGCAATCAGCCCCAGCATTTT. This codes for CASSAGGAPGNQPQHF.

This chain connects TRBV2 to TRBJ1-4; maybe TRBD1 (5 bases). Germline CDR1 and CDR2: SNHLY and FYNNEI. The length of the CDR3 is 14 residues. The V end was cut by 3 bases, the J end by 7 bases, with 12 bases between. Written as DNA, the CDR3 is TGTGCCAGCAGTGACCTCAAGGGGTTTGAAAAACTGTTTTTT. It translates to CASSDLKGFEKLFF. Variable domain in full (rest from reference TRBV2 and TRBJ1-4): EPEVTQTPSHQVTQMGQEVILRCVPISNHLYFYWYRQILGQKVEFLVSFYNNEISEKSEIFDDQFSVERPDGSNFTLKIRSTKLEDSAMYFCASSDLKGFEKLFFGSGTQLSVL.

The gene calls are TRBV19 and TRBJ1-2, with TRBD1 matching 7 bases. V was pared by 5 bases and J by 5 bases, with 8 bases of the junction left unmatched. The germline V gene has CDR1 LNHDA and CDR2 SQIVND (reference sequence). The CDR3 is 14 amino acids. CDR3 sequence (DNA): TGTGCCAGTAGTCCCGGGACAGATTATTATGGCTACACCTTC. Its protein is CASSPGTDYYGYTF. The entire variable domain, with the rest obtained from reference TRBV19 and TRBJ1-2, is as follows: DGGITQSPKYLFRKEGQNVTLSCEQNLNHDAMYWYRQDPGQGLRLIYYSQIVNDFQKGDIAEGYSVSREKKESFPLTVTSAQKNPTAFYLCASSPGTDYYGYTFGSGTRLTVV.

The chain has TRBV29-1 and TRBJ1-1; TRBD1 aligns across 7 bases. The germline V gene has CDR1 SQVTM and CDR2 ANQGSEA. The CDR3 spans 14 residues. The V segment lost 5 bases and the J segment 5 bases; nucleotides outside the gene matches: 11. The CDR3 sequence is CSVTGQLVGTEAFF. CDR3 nucleotide sequence: TGCAGCGTTACGGGACAGCTCGTAGGGACTGAAGCTTTCTTT.

The chain combines TRBV11-2 with TRBJ1-1; 7 positions agree with TRBD1. This CDR3 comprises 14 residues. Trimming took 1 base from V and 6 from J; bases not matched to a gene: 5. Per the germline V gene, CDR1 is SGHAT and CDR2 is FQNNGV. CDR3 nucleotide sequence: TGTGCCAGCAGCTTAGTAGGGGGCGGCCCTGAAGCTTTCTTT. It codes for CASSLVGGGPEAFF.

The gene calls are TRBV5-1 and TRBJ2-7, with 7 positions matching TRBD1. The V and J ends lost 0 bases and 1 base, in that order; junction bases with no gene match: 7. Germline loops: CDR1 SGHRS, CDR2 YFSETQ. The CDR3 sequence is 16 residues long. The CDR3 nucleotides read TGCGCCAGCAGCTTGGGGGACAGTTTACTATCCTACGAGCAGTACTTC. It yields the protein CASSLGDSLLSYEQYF.

The chain joins TRBV10-3 to TRBJ1-1, with D possibly TRBD1 on 6 matching bases. Deletions cut 6 bases from V and 5 bases from J, with 19 bases between. This CDR3 is built from 15 residues. Germline values: CDR1 ENHRY, CDR2 SYGVKD. CDR3 DNA sequence: TGTGCCATCAGGGACCAACAGGGTAGGGGAACTGAAGCTTTCTTT. It translates to CAIRDQQGRGTEAFF.

The rearrangement joins TRBV24-1 to TRBJ2-1, with 10 bases fitting TRBD1. The CDR3 consists of 16 residues. Germline CDR1 KGHDR, CDR2 SFDVKD. With 5 bases clipped from V and 4 bases from J, the junction kept 7 bases outside the gene matches. For the CDR3, the DNA is TGTGCCACCAGTGCCGGGACAGGGGATGAATACAATGAGCAGTTCTTC. It specifies CATSAGTGDEYNEQFF.

This chain links TRBV18 with TRBJ2-7, with 7 bases aligning to TRBD2. CDR3 length: 15 residues. From germline, CDR1 is KGHSH and CDR2 LQKENI. The junction had 7 bases not matched to a gene; V was cut back by 2 bases and J by 3 bases. The DNA of the CDR3 is TGTGCCAGCTCACCAGTGTCGGCGGGAGACTACGAGCAGTACTTC. Translation gives CASSPVSAGDYEQYF.

This clone has more than one count but fewer than ten. The CDR3 bases are TGTGCCAGTAGTCGGACAGGGGCGCGACCAGATACGCAGTATTTT. Its translation is CASSRTGARPDTQYF. The rearrangement uses TRBV19 and TRBJ2-3; 9 bases are a match to TRBD1. The V segment lost 5 bases and the J segment 4 bases; nucleotides outside the gene matches: 7. Germline-derived CDR1 and CDR2 are LNHDA and SQIVND (reference sequence). This CDR3 comprises 15 residues.

The chain recombines TRBV10-3 with TRBJ1-6; possibly TRBD1 for D (6 bases). CDR1 is ENHRY, CDR2 SYGVKD, per germline. The CDR3 loop spans 14 amino acids. The germline V and J ends were trimmed by 5 bases and 7 bases, with 12 bases remaining between them. For the CDR3, the DNA is TGTGCCATCAGTATCGGACAGAGAAATTCACCCCTCCACTTT. This encodes CAISIGQRNSPLHF.

V and J are TRBV27 and TRBJ2-2; 8 nucleotides align to TRBD2. J lost 3 bases, V lost 5 bases, and 2 bases had no gene match. This CDR3 is 14 amino acids long. Germline V gene lookup returns CDR1 MNHEY and CDR2 SMNVEV (reference sequence). In DNA, the CDR3 is TGTGCCAGCAGTAGAGCGGGAGACACCGGGGAGCTGTTTTTT. The encoded protein is CASSRAGDTGELFF.

This clone appeared once. This chain connects TRBV7-6 to TRBJ2-7; D is perhaps TRBD2 (6 bases). The length of the CDR3 is 15 residues. From germline, CDR1 is SGHVS and CDR2 FNYEAQ. Trimming pared 5 bases from V and 0 bases from J, leaving 14 bases between. DNA for the CDR3: TGTGCCAGCAGCGCCGCCCCGGGAGTCTCCTACGAGCAGTACTTC. It is translated as CASSAAPGVSYEQYF.

The chain couples TRBV4-3 to TRBJ1-4; D not resolved. Germline CDR1 LGHNA, CDR2 YSLEER. The CDR3 consists of 15 residues. Deletions cut 0 bases from V and 4 bases from J, with 9 bases between. Written as DNA, the CDR3 is TGCGCCAGCAGCCAAGATAACTCCCGTAATGAAAAACTGTTTTTT. It is translated as CASSQDNSRNEKLFF.

V is TRBV9 and J is TRBJ2-7; TRBD2 matches 7 bases. The ends lost 2 bases at V and 2 bases at J; junction bases unmatched: 7. The CDR3 covers 15 residues. Germline V gene data show CDR1 as SGDLS and CDR2 as YYNGEE. Here the CDR3 reads CASSVGGGSAYEQYF. The DNA of the CDR3 is TGTGCCAGCAGCGTCGGCGGCGGGAGCGCCTACGAGCAGTACTTC.

This chain links TRBV11-3 with TRBJ1-3; the match to TRBD1 covers 8 bases. Germline assignment: CDR1 SGHNT and CDR2 YENEEA. V dropped 8 bases and J dropped 5; count of bases not matched to a gene: 11. The CDR3 runs to 15 residues. Written as DNA, the CDR3 is TGTGCCAGCTGGCATCGCAGGGGGCAAAGAAACACCATATATTTT. This codes for CASWHRRGQRNTIYF.

The chain is built from TRBV7-9 and TRBJ2-5; the match to TRBD2 covers 10 bases. The CDR3 length is 15 residues. The J segment lost 2 bases and the V segment lost 5 bases, leaving 5 bases of the junction unmatched. Germline CDR1 and CDR2: SEHNR and FQNEAQ (reference sequence). The CDR3 region is CASSIGLAVQETQYF. In DNA form, the CDR3 reads TGTGCCAGCAGCATTGGACTAGCGGTACAAGAGACCCAGTACTTC.

The V call is TRBV4-2, the J call TRBJ1-2; 7 positions agree with TRBD1. V gave up 2 bases and J gave up 8 bases; unmatched junction bases: 8. This CDR3 spans 14 amino acids. Germline lookup yields CDR1 LGHNA and CDR2 YNFKEQ. The CDR3 DNA sequence: TGTGCCAGCAGCCAACCGGACAGGCCGGAGGGCTACACCTTC. As protein: CASSQPDRPEGYTF.

This clone was recorded only once. The CDR3 DNA sequence: TGTGCCATCGGGGACAGGGTGGTAGCAAATGAGCAGTTCTTC. Translated: CAIGDRVVANEQFF. The chain is built from TRBV10-3 and TRBJ2-1; 9 nucleotides agree with TRBD1. Germline CDR1 is ENHRY and CDR2 is SYGVKD. The V and J ends lost 8 bases and 7 bases, in that order; junction bases with no gene match: 9. The CDR3 length is 14 residues.